This T cell receptor beta chain came from a study of shared clonotypes between healthy human individuals (TCRdb year 2020). As for the study more broadly: The cohort comprised a couple of women and a few men aged 18 to 49 years. Per donor, three plates each were used for CD4 naive and CD4 memory, two for CD8 naive, and one for CD8 memory. Per donor, leukapheresis produced somewhere between about 0.8 and 9 billion PBMCs. To estimate repertoire size and how much clonotype sharing occurs between individuals, the study deeply sequenced the blood TCR repertoires of several healthy adults. Libraries were prepared and TCR repertoires were sequenced by different laboratories using diverse techniques, in order to increase sequencing depth and limit assay-specific biases. What the work shows at the level of the full study, not this receptor alone: Because the study included only a small number of donors, the genetic and exposure-history diversity represented was limited. Estimated clonotype richness was generally larger for naive than for memory subsets. Based on pairwise subsampling, the degree of clonotype sharing among donors was expected to be affected by sequencing depth. Sharing across a few donors was observed for around 5% of naive CD4, over 3% of naive CD8, over 2% of memory CD4, and roughly 0.4% of memory CD8 clonotypes. Clonotypes shared by all four sorted-subset donors showed higher generation probabilities than non-shared clonotypes. Only blood was sampled, and tissue TCR repertoires likely differ from those in blood. Even with the large sequencing depth, rarefaction of the sorted-subset datasets indicated that sequencing was incomplete.

The donors were healthy, HIV-negative adults who had no recently reported acute infections or vaccinations. Every donor was a Caucasian adult living in Nashville, Tennessee, USA. CD4+ T cells were enriched by magnetic negative selection, after which naive cells were positively selected on CD45RA and the negative fraction was taken as the memory subset. Blood was obtained by leukapheresis, after which PBMCs were separated by Ficoll-Histopaque density gradient centrifugation and cryopreserved in liquid nitrogen vapor phase. Analytical flow cytometry was used to check the purity and quantity of each magnetically sorted T cell population. Each sorted fraction had its genomic DNA isolated and then quantified by UV absorbance on a Nanodrop 2000c. On this clone itself: Which antigen it targets is not known. The input lacks base qualities; no much larger clone sits a single base away.

V is cut by 3 bases and J by 6 bases, and the space between the germline ends is 15 bases. Taken from cysteine to phenylalanine, the CDR3 has 14 residues. The CDR3 DNA has 42 bases and is translated from base 1. Via the germline V gene, CDR1 is MDHEN and CDR2 SYDVKM. TCR CDR3 regions were amplified from genomic DNA by multiplex PCR using the deep immunoSEQ assay. Genomic DNA extracted from each cell subset was distributed evenly over all wells of several immunoSEQ 96-well plates, and each plate served as one replicate. For sorted subsets, roughly 200 ng of genomic DNA, equivalent to some 33,000 T cell genomes, went into each replicate PCR. Purified libraries were quantified with a Qubit 3.0 fluorometer, sized on a Bioanalyzer 2100, and re-quantified with the KAPA Library Quantification kit. Each immunoSEQ 96-well plate was sequenced on its own single-read 150-cycle Illumina NextSeq 550 flow cell. The paper's data handling went like this. The immunoSEQ output contained only junctional sequences without quality scores, so filtering could not match that applied to full-length reads. Sequences were annotated with PyIR, a Python wrapper for IgBLAST v1.9, and V/J genes and CDR3 were assigned using IMGT germline references. Reads were removed for weak V/J assignments (E-value above 1e-6), missing CDR3, stop codons, out-of-frame junctions, or ambiguous translated residues. V3J clonotypes were defined by identical inferred V gene, J gene, and CDR3 amino acid sequence. Percentage overlap between repertoires was calculated by dividing the number of shared unique clonotypes by the size of the smaller repertoire. Repertoire richness was assessed with RTK rarefaction, the Chao1 estimator, and Recon v2.1 estimates of unobserved clonotypes. OLGA was used to compute generation probabilities for all TCRbeta clonotypes that the gDNA method yielded from a handful of donors. This immuneACCESS table, as held by TCRdb, lists in-frame sequences with V and J called but not all clones. Of the missing ones, under half trace to an unresolved V gene in checked studies; the others have no known cause. V and J calls plus clone size are reproduced from that table; the DNA served to infer D and trimming. The sample table records 2 million to 2.5 million clones; over 85% of these occur just once. Of the sample, 0.35% to 0.5% falls within the top ten clones.

This chain joins TRBV28 to TRBJ2-7, with TRBD2 as a weak D call on 6 bases. Sequences were obtained from naive CD4+ T cells from PBMCs. Reading the label with the study, this specimen's cell subset or site is: CD45RA+ positively selected. The sequence was obtained from a man in his late teens or twenties in good health. Some clones in this sample may be carry-over from other donors' samples. The nucleotide sequence reads TGTGCCAGCAGTTTTAGCGGAGGGAGCGGCGAGCAGTACTTC. This yields the protein CASSFSGGSGEQYF.